The T cell receptor beta chain under discussion was sequenced for a study of OX40 agonist ivuxolimab in advanced cancers. Study-level findings and limits: CD8+ T cells showed, on average, more clonal expansion than CD4+ cells.

Regarding this clone: The antigen remains undetermined.

In germline, CDR1 is LNHDA, CDR2 SQIVND (reference sequence). V shed 4 bases and J shed 8 bases, with 9 bases lying between them. This CDR3 comprises 12 residues. TCRdb keeps only in-frame clones here, not all; method: immunoSEQ multiplex PCR. There are about 53,000 clones in the sample; approximately 90% occur only once, and 11% lies in the top ten. The chain uses TRBV19 and TRBJ2-1, with a weak D call TRBD1 (5 bases). Material: CD4+ or CD8+ T cells sorted from blood, obtained in a trial of the OX40 agonist ivuxolimab. This clonotype originated in an adult with an advanced solid tumor such as melanoma, head and neck, liver or kidney cancer. The CDR3 reads CASSTRGYEQFF. The CDR3 coding sequence is TGTGCCAGTAGTACAAGGGGCTATGAGCAGTTCTTC. The full variable domain, its missing parts supplied by reference TRBV19 and TRBJ2-1, is DGGITQSPKYLFRKEGQNVTLSCEQNLNHDAMYWYRQDPGQGLRLIYYSQIVNDFQKGDIAEGYSVSREKKESFPLTVTSAQKNPTAFYLCASSTRGYEQFFGPGTRLTVL.